Listed here are 2 T cell receptor beta chains from one sample, sequenced in a study of monozygotic twins with inflammatory bowel disease. TCRdb reprocessed the 5' RACE reads and stores each CDR3 protein as one record, lacking DNA. This sample's table has roughly 300,000 distinct CDR3 sequences. The specimen sequenced was blood. The source of these receptors is a human donor with ulcerative colitis or Crohn's disease, or a healthy co-twin of an affected twin (not recorded which).

The chain couples TRBV5-5 to TRBJ1-1. Germline loops: CDR1 SGHKS, CDR2 YYEKEE (reference sequence). The CDR3 spans 15 residues. CDR3 region: CASSPQPKMNTEAFF.

This chain joins TRBV5-1 and TRBJ1-1. CDR1 SGHRS and CDR2 YFSETQ come from the germline V gene. The CDR3 runs 13 residues. This CDR3 reads CASSLVRGTEAFF.